The rows below give T cell receptor beta chains drawn from one sample of a study of T-cell memory formation after mild COVID-19. TCRdb reanalysed the 5' RACE reads using MiXCR and keeps one entry per CDR3 protein. The sample lists approximately 410,000 distinct CDR3 sequences, more than 20% occurring once. Source material: PBMCs or a T cell subset sorted from them (not recorded which). Receptors were obtained from an adult woman who had mild COVID-19 (a few samples of this study predate the infection). Cell type and time point are not known. Each CDR3 is given with its conserved first and last residue. For some rows the clone size is stated as once, few or many, or as a class when expanded; others skip it.

cdr3_aa: CASSQGTRRDYGYTF
v_call: TRBV14
j_call: TRBJ1-2
clone_size: -

cdr3_aa: CASSYSGVWNTEAFF
v_call: TRBV6-5
j_call: TRBJ1-1
clone_size: few

cdr3_aa: CASSRGAEQFF
v_call: TRBV27
j_call: TRBJ2-1
clone_size: few

cdr3_aa: CASGSGETTDTQYF
v_call: TRBV2
j_call: TRBJ2-3
clone_size: few

cdr3_aa: CASSIEARKPGVGEQYF
v_call: TRBV19
j_call: TRBJ2-7
clone_size: few

cdr3_aa: CASSFEKGTEAFF
v_call: TRBV5-1
j_call: TRBJ1-1
clone_size: few

cdr3_aa: CASSLGVAGGRVHEQFF
v_call: TRBV5-1
j_call: TRBJ2-1
clone_size: -

cdr3_aa: CASSRPRGGSEAFF
v_call: TRBV6-5
j_call: TRBJ1-1
clone_size: few

cdr3_aa: CASSQGYRGVEQYF
v_call: TRBV7-9
j_call: TRBJ2-7
clone_size: few

cdr3_aa: CASSKDDRFRTF
v_call: TRBV3-1
j_call: TRBJ1-2
clone_size: once

cdr3_aa: CASSLSRVTDTQYF
v_call: TRBV12-3/TRBV12-4
j_call: TRBJ2-3
clone_size: few

cdr3_aa: CASSPPDPQWFF
v_call: TRBV11-2
j_call: TRBJ2-1
clone_size: -

cdr3_aa: CASSPQVVGSNQPQHF
v_call: TRBV7-8
j_call: TRBJ1-5
clone_size: -

cdr3_aa: CASSYGGDRVYEQYF
v_call: TRBV6-6
j_call: TRBJ2-7
clone_size: few

cdr3_aa: CASRSRTANTEAFF
v_call: TRBV5-1
j_call: TRBJ1-1
clone_size: -

cdr3_aa: CASSFDSGNTEAFF
v_call: TRBV7-2
j_call: TRBJ1-1
clone_size: few

cdr3_aa: CSAGHNEQFF
v_call: TRBV20-1
j_call: TRBJ2-1
clone_size: few

cdr3_aa: CASSLRADSWTTEAFF
v_call: TRBV5-1
j_call: TRBJ1-1
clone_size: -

cdr3_aa: CASSSTSGREDTQYF
v_call: TRBV5-4
j_call: TRBJ2-3
clone_size: few

cdr3_aa: CASSLGDWDEQYF
v_call: TRBV7-2
j_call: TRBJ2-7
clone_size: few

cdr3_aa: CASSSEGRGWGADTQYF
v_call: TRBV7-9
j_call: TRBJ2-3
clone_size: -

cdr3_aa: CASSRRDRYEQYF
v_call: TRBV5-1
j_call: TRBJ2-7
clone_size: few

cdr3_aa: CASSLGWGSSPLHF
v_call: TRBV7-9
j_call: TRBJ1-6
clone_size: few

cdr3_aa: CASSYSGPRTEAFF
v_call: TRBV5-1
j_call: TRBJ1-1
clone_size: -

cdr3_aa: CASSLEGTENTEAFF
v_call: TRBV5-1
j_call: TRBJ1-1
clone_size: -

cdr3_aa: CASSLQREGLHEQFF
v_call: TRBV6-5
j_call: TRBJ2-1
clone_size: -

cdr3_aa: CSVGSYEQYF
v_call: TRBV29-1
j_call: TRBJ2-7
clone_size: many

cdr3_aa: CSVEGQPNEQFF
v_call: TRBV29-1
j_call: TRBJ2-1
clone_size: many

cdr3_aa: CASSPTGEWETQYF
v_call: TRBV3-1
j_call: TRBJ2-5
clone_size: -

cdr3_aa: CAISGGAINEQYF
v_call: TRBV10-3
j_call: TRBJ2-7
clone_size: -

cdr3_aa: CASSLGVHYEQYF
v_call: TRBV5-1
j_call: TRBJ2-7
clone_size: -

cdr3_aa: CASSYSDGENEQYF
v_call: TRBV6-5
j_call: TRBJ2-7
clone_size: -

cdr3_aa: CASLKGVAANTGELFF
v_call: TRBV2
j_call: TRBJ2-2
clone_size: -

cdr3_aa: CSVVVGGDGYTF
v_call: TRBV29-1
j_call: TRBJ1-2
clone_size: -

cdr3_aa: CAINGQGDTDTQYF
v_call: TRBV10-3
j_call: TRBJ2-3
clone_size: once

cdr3_aa: CASSFSSGGRETQYF
v_call: TRBV7-9
j_call: TRBJ2-5
clone_size: -

cdr3_aa: CATSDLRAGGTGELFF
v_call: TRBV24-1
j_call: TRBJ2-2
clone_size: -

cdr3_aa: CAIRDHLAGANTGELFF
v_call: TRBV10-3
j_call: TRBJ2-2
clone_size: -

cdr3_aa: CATHTGRAGNEQFF
v_call: TRBV24-1
j_call: TRBJ2-1
clone_size: few

cdr3_aa: CASSSTLTGSSAYEQYF
v_call: TRBV7-9
j_call: TRBJ2-7
clone_size: -

cdr3_aa: CASSGFPGSKSDTQYF
v_call: TRBV27
j_call: TRBJ2-3
clone_size: -